This T cell receptor beta chain was recovered during a study of shared clonotypes between healthy human individuals. Whole-study context: Each donor had three CD4 naive, three CD4 memory, two CD8 naive and one CD8 memory plate.

The CDR3 is made up of 13 amino acids. CDR1 and CDR2 (germline): SGHDT, YYEEEE. V was pared by 1 base and J by 2 bases, with 6 bases between. Study-wide results and limits: Naive CD4 clonotypes overlapped across a handful of donors at roughly 5%.

Sorted subsets were amplified in replicate PCRs using 200 ng DNA, about 30,000 T cell genomes. Libraries were prepared by immunoSEQ multiplex PCR; TCRdb keeps only in-frame clonotypes and omits some of them. Among roughly 2,300,000 clones listed, 80% to 95% were seen once. This clone was detected once. Its antigen remains unidentified. The specimen was naive CD4+ T cells from PBMCs. The subset was: CD45RA+ positively selected. The V and J genes are TRBV5-6 and TRBJ1-2; D is perhaps TRBD1 (5 bases). This receptor was taken from a young man in good health. Some clones in this sample may be carry-over from other donors' samples. The CDR3 DNA sequence: TGTGCCAGCAGCTTGAGACAGAACTATGGCTACACCTTC. This encodes CASSLRQNYGYTF.